A selection of T cell receptor beta chains follows, all from one sample in a study of neurological immune-mediated disorders. MiXCR, applied by TCRdb to the 5' RACE reads, yields one record per CDR3 protein. The data contain tens of thousands of distinct CDR3 sequences, around 4.2% of them singletons. Material: PBMCs. The receptors shown here come from a man aged 25-45 years with multiple sclerosis. Each CDR3 is given without its conserved first and last residue.

len,v_gene,CDR3aa
12,TRBV7-9,ASSSPVTQETQY
14,TRBV9,ASSASYLPLPDTQY
14,TRBV5-1,ASSLYPGGARYEQF
11,TRBV6-5,ASSLGWTDTQY
12,TRBV20-1,SALGSEPNQPQH
14,TRBV5-4,ASSPQGSGGSDTQY
12,TRBV5-1,ASSRGQGLETQY
12,TRBV5-6,ASSFGATQDTQY
12,TRBV18,ASSRGTVGEKLF
13,TRBV7-9,ASSFRGAGTYEQY
12,TRBV5-1,ASSLDGNPYEQY
11,TRBV29-1,SVLRGAIDTQY
12,TRBV7-2,ASSPTRGGETQY
13,TRBV7-9,ASSLLRDRGTEAF
13,TRBV5-6,ASSQRGAYTGELF
13,TRBV7-2,ASSLVASGAYEQY
9,TRBV12-3/TRBV12-4,ASSGRAEQY
16,TRBV20-1,SARETTYPGGDFNEQF
12,TRBV10-3,AISEASPTGELF
11,TRBV20-1,SASRTITDTQY
12,TRBV5-1,ASSWDSSAVGYT
13,TRBV29-1,SVEVAGTGGFEQF
12,TRBV9,ASSVGWDTGELF
14,TRBV20-1,SAREKSARGTGELF
12,TRBV4-1,ASSQTGSNEKLF
10,TRBV21-1,ASQESGNTIY
13,TRBV5-1,ASSLIAGDTDTQY
16,TRBV4-2,ASSQVVQGANSNQPQH
13,TRBV12-3/TRBV12-4,ASSGGTGVFQPQH
11,TRBV7-3,ASSLLSGGTRF
9,TRBV20-1,SGQSQETQY
10,TRBV12-3/TRBV12-4,ASSLFSSGYT
12,TRBV12-3/TRBV12-4,ASSLAAPARGAF
10,TRBV6-6,ASSYSGDEQY
13,TRBV5-5,ASSLAMRGATEAF
13,TRBV15,ATSREGTGGLEAF
13,TRBV3-1,ASSQDPGYNQPQH